The sequence of this T cell receptor (beta chain) was determined in a study of blood T cell repertoires in COVID-19. With V trimmed by 4 bases and J by 8 bases, 8 bases remained unmatched. There are 15 residues in the CDR3. Germline V CDR1 and CDR2: SGHTA, FQGNSA. Sequencing used immunoSEQ multiplex PCR; TCRdb keeps in-frame clones, though not all of them. The data contain about 100,000 clones, about 80% of them singletons. This TCR derives from a man between 65 and 85 years old with active or convalescent COVID-19. The sequencing sample was made of peripheral blood. The V call is TRBV7-2, the J call TRBJ2-1; TRBD1 matches 10 bases. The CDR3 DNA follows: TGTGCCAGCAGCTCAATCCGGGACAGGGGTGATGAGCAGTTCTTC. Encoded protein: CASSSIRDRGDEQFF.